Shown below are 20 T cell receptor beta chains from a single sample sequenced in a study of blood T cell repertoires in COVID-19. Sequencing was performed with immunoSEQ multiplex PCR; in TCRdb, only in-frame clones are kept and a portion is missing. The sample comprises about 260,000 clones, approximately 90% of which are singletons, and approximately 4.3% rests with the top ten. The specimen sequenced was peripheral blood. These receptors were obtained from a man in his sixties who had recovered from COVID-19.

J is TRBJ2-7 and V is TRBV18; D is unclear. This CDR3 comprises 15 residues. The V gene lost 6 bases and the J gene lost 5 bases, with 20 bases spanning the gap. Germline CDR1 and CDR2: KGHSH and LQKENI. The CDR3 here is CASSLPISGFNEQYF. The CDR3 bases are TGTGCCAGCTCCCTCCCGATATCCGGGTTTAACGAGCAGTACTTC.

The rearrangement joins TRBV6-5 to TRBJ1-2; D may be TRBD1 (6 bases). V lost 2 bases and J 4 bases, leaving 11 bases between the germline ends. CDR3 size: 14 residues. The germline V gene encodes CDR1 MNHEY and CDR2 SVGAGI. CDR3 nucleotides: TGTGCCAGCAGTTACGCCGGGACAAGCTATGGCTACACCTTC. This sequence encodes CASSYAGTSYGYTF.

This chain joins TRBV19 and TRBJ1-4; D is perhaps TRBD1 (6 bases). Looked up from germline, CDR1 is LNHDA and CDR2 is SQIVND (reference sequence). This CDR3 has 15 amino acids. V was pared by 5 bases and J by 5 bases, with 15 bases between. CDR3 nucleotides: TGTGCCAGTAGTGGGGGCTGGGGGATAAATGAAAAACTGTTTTTT. Translated: CASSGGWGINEKLFF.

V and J are TRBV11-2 and TRBJ1-2; TRBD1 matches 9 bases. The germline gives CDR1 SGHAT, CDR2 FQNNGV. V shed 5 bases, J shed 4 bases, and the junction held 11 bases outside the gene matches. There are 16 residues in the CDR3. CDR3 in DNA: TGTGCCAGCAGCGCCCCGGACAGGGGTGGAGTCTATGGCTACACCTTC. This codes for CASSAPDRGGVYGYTF.

DNA for the CDR3: TGCGCCAGCAGCTTTGGACAGGAAAATAGCTGGGCCACTGAAGCTTTCTTT. The encoded protein is CASSFGQENSWATEAFF. V gene TRBV5-1 combines with J gene TRBJ1-1, with 7 bases fitting TRBD1. V lost 2 bases, J lost 4 bases, and 14 bases stayed unmatched. From germline, CDR1 is SGHRS and CDR2 YFSETQ. The CDR3 is made up of 17 amino acids.

This clone was detected once. The genes are TRBV3-1 (or the pseudogene TRBV3-2) and TRBJ2-1; D possibly corresponds to TRBD2 (6 bases). The V gene's germline CDR1 is LGHDT and CDR2 YNNKEL (reference sequence). Trimming took off 2 bases at V and 2 bases at J, with 19 bases between the two ends. The CDR3 contains 18 residues. CDR3 loop: CASSQRKGGGVAYNEQFF. The CDR3 DNA sequence: TGTGCCAGCAGCCAAAGAAAGGGTGGCGGGGTGGCCTACAATGAGCAGTTCTTC.

For the CDR3, the DNA is TGTGCCAGCAGTTACCCAGGTGGCAATCAGCCCCAGCATTTT. This translates into CASSYPGGNQPQHF. The V gene is TRBV6-2 or TRBV6-3, the J gene TRBJ1-5; D not certain. This CDR3 has 14 amino acids. Trimming left V 2 bases short and J 2 bases short, with 7 bases between. Looked up from germline, CDR1 is MNHEY and CDR2 is SVGEGT.

The V and J genes are TRBV7-2 and TRBJ1-1; D might be TRBD1 (6 bases). Between the trimmed V and J ends, which lost 2 bases and 0 bases, there was a span of 7 bases. The CDR3 loop spans 14 amino acids. Germline-derived CDR1 and CDR2 are SGHTA and FQGNSA. CDR3 loop: CASSLQGLNTEAFF. The CDR3 DNA sequence: TGTGCCAGCAGCTTACAGGGGTTGAACACTGAAGCTTTCTTT.

The V gene is TRBV9, the J gene TRBJ1-1; 9 positions agree with TRBD1. CDR3 length: 13 amino acids. CDR1 is SGDLS and CDR2 is YYNGEE in the germline V gene. The junction had 3 bases not matched to a gene; V was cut back by 4 bases and J by 5 bases. The CDR3 loop reads CASSQQGATEAFF. The CDR3 nucleotides read TGTGCCAGCAGCCAACAGGGGGCTACTGAAGCTTTCTTT.

This sequence joins TRBV3-1 (or the pseudogene TRBV3-2) and TRBJ2-1; D call uncertain. The germline CDR1 and CDR2 sequences are LGHDT and YNNKEL (reference sequence). The CDR3 is 13 amino acids. V lost 2 bases to trimming and J lost 7 bases, with 9 bases between them. The CDR3 nucleotides are TGTGCCAGCAGCCAAAGTGCGTGGAATGAGCAGTTCTTC. It encodes CASSQSAWNEQFF.

As regards this clone: Germline and junction disagree at one end, which may indicate a read error. J is TRBJ2-7 and V is TRBV29-1; D not certain. This CDR3 is built from 10 residues. The germline gives CDR1 SQVTM, CDR2 ANQGSEA. CDR3 nucleotide sequence: TGCAGCGCTGAACTCGGTATTCAGTACTTC. It is translated as CSAELGIQYF.

The chain is built from TRBV7-7 and TRBJ2-7; 9 bases fit TRBD1. The CDR3 runs to 16 residues. Germline V CDR1 and CDR2: SSHAT, FNYEAQ (reference sequence). J gave up 5 bases and V 5 bases, and 13 bases lay outside the gene matches. The CDR3 is CASSPRPGQGTDEQYF. Here the CDR3 DNA reads TGTGCCAGCAGCCCCCGACCGGGACAGGGAACGGACGAGCAGTACTTC.

The rearrangement links TRBV5-4 to TRBJ1-4, with 7 bases fitting TRBD1. The V gene's germline CDR1 is SGHNT and CDR2 YYREEE (reference sequence). V lost 3 bases to trimming and J lost 7 bases; unmatched junction nucleotides: 6. This CDR3 is 14 amino acids long. CDR3 in amino acids: CASSSGTEIEKLFF. The CDR3 DNA is TGTGCCAGCAGCTCCGGGACAGAGATTGAAAAACTGTTTTTT.

The DNA of the CDR3 is TGTGCCAGTAGTACCCCGGGACTGAAGACTGGAAACACCATATATTTT. This gives the protein CASSTPGLKTGNTIYF. The rearrangement links TRBV19 to TRBJ1-3; possible D gene TRBD1, 5 bases. V lost 4 bases and J 2 bases, leaving 15 bases between the germline ends. The CDR3 spans 16 residues. The germline V gene encodes CDR1 LNHDA and CDR2 SQIVND (reference sequence).

The chain couples TRBV23-1 to TRBJ2-5, with 9 bases lining up with TRBD1. TRBV23-1 is an ORF for which the function is uncertain. CDR3 length: 14 amino acids. V dropped 5 bases and J dropped 5; count of bases not matched to a gene: 6. The CDR3 region is CASSNRDREETQYF. The DNA for the CDR3 is TGCGCCAGCAGTAACAGGGACAGGGAGGAGACCCAGTACTTC.

This chain links TRBV7-3 with TRBJ1-6; D uncertain. The CDR3 runs 14 residues. Germline assignment: CDR1 SGHTA and CDR2 FQGTGA. Trimming stripped 2 bases from V and 7 bases from J, with 9 bases between. CDR3 DNA sequence: TGTGCCAGCAGCTTAGGAGCGTCGAATTCACCCCTCCACTTT. This sequence encodes CASSLGASNSPLHF.

The gene calls are TRBV19 and TRBJ2-7, with 8 nucleotides matching TRBD1. Germline lookup yields CDR1 LNHDA and CDR2 SQIVND (reference sequence). The ends lost 6 bases at V and 2 bases at J; junction bases unmatched: 9. This CDR3 is built from 15 residues. The CDR3 DNA is TGTGCCAGTAGCGACAGGGGAAAGAATCCCTACGAGCAGTACTTC. It specifies CASSDRGKNPYEQYF.

V and J are TRBV6-6 and TRBJ2-3; TRBD1 matches at 10 bases. This CDR3 has 17 amino acids. Germline assignment: CDR1 MNHNY and CDR2 SVGAGI (reference sequence). Trimming at V came to 5 bases and at J to 4 bases, leaving 12 bases not matched to a gene. The CDR3 here is CASSGSWTGGVSDTQYF. CDR3 nucleotide sequence: TGTGCCAGCAGTGGATCGTGGACAGGGGGTGTTTCAGATACGCAGTATTTT.

The chain joins TRBV10-3 to TRBJ1-1, with TRBD1 matching 8 bases. Losses at the gene ends were 3 bases for V and 5 bases for J; bases not matched to a gene: 2. The CDR3 totals 13 residues. Germline CDR1 and CDR2: ENHRY and SYGVKD. The CDR3 sequence is CAISEYRGTEAFF. The CDR3 DNA reads TGTGCCATCAGTGAATACAGGGGGACTGAAGCTTTCTTT.

This chain connects TRBV19 to TRBJ1-3, with 8 bases aligning to TRBD1. CDR3 length: 15 residues. Germline V gene sequence: CDR1 LNHDA, CDR2 SQIVND (reference sequence). The V and J ends lost 8 bases and 4 bases, in that order; junction bases with no gene match: 10. The CDR3 DNA sequence: TGTGCCAGTGCCCAAGGGGGACAGGCGGGAAACACCATATATTTT. Protein product: CASAQGGQAGNTIYF.